These 31 T cell receptor beta chains came from one sample sequenced in a study of T cells in Graves' hyperthyroidism and ophthalmopathy. The TCR beta CDR3 regions underwent amplification using RNA transcripts as the source. A first-round RT-PCR of the TCR CDR3 used the HTBI primer set. Each CDR3 protein is one row after TCRdb ran MiXCR on the multiplex PCR reads. This sample has 540,000 or so distinct CDR3 sequences, with just over 45% found just once. The sample consisted of peripheral blood or thyroid tissue (not recorded which). The receptors derive from an adult woman with Graves' disease, either hyperthyroidism or ophthalmopathy (not recorded which).

The sample holds one count of this clonotype. A much larger clone differs by one base, so this may be a read error. This chain links TRBV10-3 with TRBJ2-5; D might be TRBD1 or TRBD2, each matching 5 bases. The V end lost 5 bases, the J end lost 1 base, and 14 bases lay between the germline ends. The germline CDR1 and CDR2 sequences are ENHRY and SYGVKD. The CDR3 loop spans 15 amino acids. The CDR3 reads CAISSGTLLQETQYF. The CDR3 DNA is TGTGCCATCAGTTCTGGGACGCTTCTCCAAGAGACCCAGTACTTC.

Only one count was recorded for this clonotype. This chain uses TRBV7-3 with TRBJ1-1; D not resolved. Trimming removed 5 bases from V and 5 bases from J, with 18 bases in between. The germline gives CDR1 SGHTA, CDR2 FQGTGA. This CDR3 spans 15 amino acids. Here the CDR3 reads CASSPEGTGETEAFF. The CDR3, as DNA: TGTGCCAGCAGCCCCGAGGGAACTGGGGAAACTGAAGCTTTCTTT. Full variable domain (missing parts from reference TRBV7-3 and TRBJ1-1): GAGVSQTPSNKVTEKGKYVELRCDPISGHTALYWYRQSLGQGPEFLIYFQGTGAADDSGLPNDRFFAVRPEGSVSTLKIQRTERGDSAVYLCASSPEGTGETEAFFGQGTRLTVV.

This clonotype was detected a few times. This chain joins TRBV19 and TRBJ1-2; D not certain. The length of the CDR3 is 14 residues. Germline V gene lookup returns CDR1 LNHDA and CDR2 SQIVND (reference sequence). Trimming took 9 bases from V and 4 from J, leaving 18 bases between them. The CDR3 coding sequence is TGTGCCAGCAGATGGGGAGGAGTCGGCTATGGCTACACCTTC. This translates into CASRWGGVGYGYTF.

The V gene is TRBV14, the J gene TRBJ1-5; 8 bases line up with TRBD1. This CDR3 spans 14 amino acids. Trimming at V came to 5 bases and at J to 5 bases, leaving 5 bases not matched to a gene. Looked up from germline, CDR1 is SGHDN and CDR2 is FVKESK. In DNA form, the CDR3 reads TGTGCCAGCAGCTCGCAGGGGGCGGATCAGCCCCAGCATTTT. This codes for CASSSQGADQPQHF.

The chain employs TRBV2 and TRBJ2-7; 14 nucleotides line up with TRBD2. The CDR3 has 15 residues. In germline, CDR1 is SNHLY, CDR2 FYNNEI. V lost 6 bases, J lost 6 bases, and 7 bases stayed unmatched. Here the CDR3 DNA reads TGTGCCAGCAGGGAGGGACTAGCGGGAGTTCGCGAGCAGTACTTC. Translated, it gives CASREGLAGVREQYF.

This clonotype was detected ten times or more. This chain joins TRBV12-3 or TRBV12-4 and TRBJ2-2; a possible D gene is TRBD1 (6 bases). The CDR3 consists of 15 residues. V was clipped by 5 bases and J by 4 bases, with 14 bases between them. The chain's CDR3 is CASSLTGSGTGELFF. Written as DNA, the CDR3 is TGTGCCAGCAGTCTCACAGGGTCGGGCACCGGGGAGCTGTTTTTT.

This clonotype was counted at least ten times. The CDR3, as DNA: TGTGCCAGCAGCTTAGTAGAGACATCCTACGAGCAGTACTTC. Residues: CASSLVETSYEQYF. The chain recombines TRBV7-6 with TRBJ2-7, with unresolved D. Per germline, CDR1 SGHVS and CDR2 FNYEAQ. The CDR3 consists of 14 residues. V lost 1 base and J lost 1, with 8 bases in between.

As regards this clonotype: With a much larger clone just one base away, this may be a read error. This chain uses TRBV12-3 or TRBV12-4 with TRBJ1-1; unclear D gene. The CDR3 runs to 12 residues. Trimming removed 6 bases at V and 4 bases at J, with 9 bases between. The CDR3 nucleotides are TGTGCCAGCAGAAAAGACACCACTGAAGCTTTCTTT. Residues: CASRKDTTEAFF.

This chain links TRBV9 with TRBJ2-2; TRBD2 agrees at 13 bases. The CDR3 spans 21 residues. Trimming cost V 3 bases and J 4 bases; bases outside gene matches: 18. Germline-derived CDR1 and CDR2 are SGDLS and YYNGEE. The CDR3 protein is CASSARLLAGGRLSVTGELFF. CDR3 sequence (DNA): TGTGCCAGCAGCGCAAGATTACTAGCGGGAGGGCGATTGAGTGTCACCGGGGAGCTGTTTTTT.

The rearrangement uses TRBV12-3 or TRBV12-4 and TRBJ1-6; 9 bases agree with TRBD1. V shed 6 bases, J shed 10 bases, and the junction held 10 bases outside the gene matches. CDR3 length equals 15 residues. The chain's CDR3 is CASRDGQGRFSPLHF. CDR3 coding DNA: TGTGCCAGCAGGGACGGACAGGGGAGGTTCTCACCCCTCCACTTT.

V and J are TRBV7-3 and TRBJ1-5; 7 bases map to TRBD1. V gave up 5 bases and J gave up 11 bases; unmatched junction bases: 9. Germline-derived CDR1 and CDR2 are SGHTA and FQGTGA. There are 13 residues in the CDR3. This CDR3 reads CASSPRGGETQHF. The CDR3 coding sequence is TGTGCCAGCAGCCCCAGGGGGGGGGAGACCCAGCATTTT.

This clonotype was detected a few times. The chain employs TRBV28 and TRBJ2-7, with no clear D. Germline loops: CDR1 MDHEN, CDR2 SYDVKM. The CDR3 is 16 residues long. V lost 5 bases to trimming and J lost 1 base, with 18 bases between them. The CDR3 DNA sequence: TGTGCCAGCAGTCGCTATACCCGGTACAGTTCCTACGAGCAGTACTTC. It codes for CASSRYTRYSSYEQYF.

At least ten counts were recorded for this clonotype. V usage is TRBV24-1 and J usage is TRBJ2-7, with D unclear. The CDR3 contains 14 residues. The germline CDR1 and CDR2 sequences are KGHDR and SFDVKD. The V end was cut by 4 bases, the J end by 4 bases, with 13 bases between. The DNA of the CDR3 is TGTGCCACCAGTGACCCCCATTTGGGTTACGAGCAGTACTTC. It encodes CATSDPHLGYEQYF.

The chain couples TRBV7-2 to TRBJ1-6; no definite D call. CDR3 size: 15 residues. The V end lost 4 bases, the J end lost 6 bases, and 13 bases lay between the germline ends. Per germline, CDR1 SGHTA and CDR2 FQGNSA. The CDR3 here is CASSSNRGGNSPLHF. The CDR3 DNA follows: TGTGCCAGCAGCTCCAACCGGGGAGGTAATTCACCCCTCCACTTT. The whole variable domain, filled in from reference TRBV7-2 and TRBJ1-6, reads GAGVSQSPSNKVTEKGKDVELRCDPISGHTALYWYRQSLGQGLEFLIYFQGNSAPDKSGLPSDRFSAERTGGSVSTLTIQRTQQEDSAVYLCASSSNRGGNSPLHFGNGTRLTVT.

The chain links TRBV25-1 to TRBJ2-7, with TRBD2 matching over 7 bases. J lost 2 bases, V lost 8 bases, and 9 bases had no gene match. From germline, CDR1 is MGHDK and CDR2 SYGVNS. The CDR3 length is 14 residues. The CDR3: CASLILGGPYEQYF. CDR3 coding DNA: TGTGCCAGCTTGATCCTGGGAGGGCCCTACGAGCAGTACTTC.

This clonotype was recorded at least ten times. The chain has TRBV29-1 and TRBJ1-1; maybe TRBD1 (5 bases). The germline V gene has CDR1 SQVTM and CDR2 ANQGSEA. The germline V and J ends were trimmed by 3 bases and 7 bases, with 15 bases remaining between them. The CDR3 runs to 13 residues. This CDR3 reads CSVELVVGGEAFF. The CDR3 bases are TGCAGCGTTGAGTTAGTTGTGGGGGGTGAAGCTTTCTTT.

This chain uses TRBV12-3 or TRBV12-4 with TRBJ2-5, with a possible D match to TRBD2 (6 bases). Deletions cut 5 bases from V and 13 bases from J, with 17 bases between. The CDR3 consists of 12 residues. The CDR3 spells CASSLHGRLTYF. The CDR3 bases are TGTGCCAGCAGTCTACACGGGAGACTGACGTACTTC.

This clonotype has a count of ten or more. This chain uses TRBV4-2 with TRBJ2-7; 9 positions match TRBD2. With V trimmed by 4 bases and J by 6 bases, 10 bases remained unmatched. The CDR3 is 15 residues long. CDR1 and CDR2 (germline): LGHNA, YNFKEQ. The CDR3 sequence: CASSREAGGHVEQYF. CDR3 bases: TGTGCCAGCAGCCGAGAAGCGGGAGGCCACGTCGAGCAGTACTTC.

The chain is built from TRBV7-9 and TRBJ1-2; D not resolved. Germline V gives CDR1 SEHNR, CDR2 FQNEAQ (reference sequence). The CDR3 is made up of 12 amino acids. The V gene lost 5 bases and the J gene lost 4 bases, with 8 bases spanning the gap. The CDR3 bases are TGTGCCAGCAGCCAGGTCCCCTATGGCTACACCTTC. The encoded protein is CASSQVPYGYTF.

This chain joins TRBV29-1 and TRBJ2-7; no definite D call. Germline loops: CDR1 SQVTM, CDR2 ANQGSEA. Trimming removed 7 bases at V and 1 base at J, with 11 bases between. This CDR3 contains 12 residues. The CDR3, as DNA: TGCAGCGCTGCCAGCAATTCCTACGAGCAGTACTTC. It codes for CSAASNSYEQYF.

V usage is TRBV2 and J usage is TRBJ1-2; D is undetermined. CDR1 and CDR2 from the germline V gene are SNHLY and FYNNEI. This CDR3 spans 13 amino acids. V was trimmed by 4 bases and J by 4 bases, leaving 10 bases between them. The CDR3 coding sequence is TGTGCCAGCAGTGCATGGGTGGGCTATGGCTACACCTTC. Its translation is CASSAWVGYGYTF.

Many counts were recorded for this clonotype. This chain connects TRBV11-2 to TRBJ2-7; D is perhaps TRBD1 (6 bases). Germline V gene data show CDR1 as SGHAT and CDR2 as FQNNGV. The CDR3 length is 14 residues. The V end was cut by 5 bases, the J end by 4 bases, with 15 bases between. This CDR3 reads CASSHPGQVYEQYF. CDR3 nucleotides: TGTGCCAGCAGCCATCCGGGACAAGTATACGAGCAGTACTTC.

The rearrangement joins TRBV5-4 to TRBJ1-2; D may be TRBD1 (6 bases). This CDR3 is 17 amino acids long. Germline V CDR1 and CDR2: SGHNT, YYREEE (reference sequence). Trimming left V 4 bases short and J 5 bases short, with 24 bases between. CDR3 sequence reads: CASSPSPHVDRLYGYTF. DNA of the CDR3: TGTGCCAGCAGCCCTAGCCCCCACGTGGACAGACTATATGGCTACACCTTC.

The chain couples TRBV9 to TRBJ2-5; D is ambiguous. The CDR3 extends over 11 amino acids. Germline V gene sequence: CDR1 SGDLS, CDR2 YYNGEE. The V end was cut by 3 bases, the J end by 9 bases, with 9 bases between. The CDR3 protein is CASSARQPQYF. CDR3 in DNA: TGTGCCAGCAGCGCGAGACAACCCCAGTACTTC.

The chain links TRBV2 to TRBJ2-2; the D gene is possibly TRBD1 (5 bases). CDR1 and CDR2 (germline): SNHLY, FYNNEI. CDR3 length: 14 residues. V lost 6 bases to trimming and J lost 1 base, with 9 bases between them. CDR3 sequence: CASRRGQNTGELFF. The DNA for the CDR3 is TGTGCCAGCAGGCGAGGACAGAACACCGGGGAGCTGTTTTTT.

This clonotype was seen just once. The chain uses TRBV7-2 and TRBJ2-7, with 9 bases that match TRBD2. The J segment lost 5 bases and the V segment lost 3 bases, leaving 8 bases of the junction unmatched. This CDR3 is 15 amino acids long. Germline CDR1 reads SGHTA; CDR2 reads FQGNSA. The CDR3 nucleotides are TGTGCCAGCAGCTTGGAAGGACTAGCGTGGGACGAGCAGTACTTC. Its translation: CASSLEGLAWDEQYF.

This chain connects TRBV25-1 to TRBJ1-5; TRBD1 agrees at 7 bases. The CDR3 has 18 residues. The V and J ends lost 2 bases and 4 bases, in that order; junction bases with no gene match: 14. CDR1 is MGHDK, CDR2 SYGVNS, per germline. The CDR3 loop is CASSERRGGTGKNQPQHF. CDR3 DNA: TGTGCCAGCAGTGAAAGGCGAGGGGGCACTGGAAAAAATCAGCCCCAGCATTTT. The full variable domain, rest sourced from reference TRBV25-1 and TRBJ1-5, is EADIYQTPRYLVIGTGKKITLECSQTMGHDKMYWYQQDPGMELHLIHYSYGVNSTEKGDLSSESTVSRIRTEHFPLTLESARPSHTSQYLCASSERRGGTGKNQPQHFGDGTRLSIL.

This clonotype was observed a handful of times. This chain uses TRBV10-3 with TRBJ1-2; a weak D match, TRBD1 (5 bases). This CDR3 spans 15 amino acids. Trimming stripped 6 bases from V and 4 bases from J, with 18 bases between. Germline CDR1 is ENHRY and CDR2 is SYGVKD. CDR3 sequence: CAISTGQGDGYGYTF. CDR3 bases: TGTGCCATCAGCACGGGGCAGGGTGATGGCTATGGCTACACCTTC.

This chain connects TRBV30 to TRBJ1-2; D gene ambiguous. The CDR3 length is 12 residues. Germline V gene lookup returns CDR1 GTSNPN and CDR2 SVGIG (reference sequence). Trimming took 2 bases from V and 5 from J, leaving 9 bases between them. CDR3 in DNA: TGTGCCTGGAGTACCGATGCATATGGCTACACCTTC. This translates into CAWSTDAYGYTF.

At least ten counts were recorded for this clonotype. V and J are TRBV20-1 and TRBJ1-5; no clear D. The V gene's germline CDR1 is DFQATT and CDR2 SNEGSKA (reference sequence). The CDR3 length is 15 residues. The CDR3 here is CSQQRIGSGNQPQHF. The CDR3 region has the DNA TGCAGCCAGCAGCGAATCGGTTCGGGGAATCAGCCCCAGCATTTT.

The rearrangement links TRBV10-3 to TRBJ2-3; tentative D call: TRBD2 (6 bases). This CDR3 is built from 16 residues. CDR1 and CDR2 from the germline V gene are ENHRY and SYGVKD. Between the trimmed V and J ends, which lost 6 bases and 0 bases, there was a span of 16 bases. The CDR3: CAIRGGWRQSTDTQYF. CDR3 nucleotide sequence: TGTGCCATCAGGGGGGGATGGAGACAAAGCACAGATACGCAGTATTTT.